There are many counts of the clone carrying this T cell receptor (beta chain). Its target is not known. The CDR3 spans 16 residues. Germline-derived CDR1 and CDR2 are SGHTA and FQGNSA. V gave up 5 bases and J gave up 6 bases, with 22 bases separating them. This specimen comes from a study of T cell repertoires in cytomegalovirus infection. Study details: A matching HLA type, together with CMV infection, was signaled by public TCR beta signatures.

Via MiXCR, TCRdb re-called the reads, giving one row per CDR3 protein. The sample holds fewer than 200,000 distinct CDR3 sequences, approximately 15% seen once. General study results and limits: Clonotypes of TCR beta that were HLA-C-restricted and CMV-specific dominated the ex vivo response. Using cumulative public TCR beta family frequency, the authors identified those who carried CMV together with the relevant HLA.

The rearrangement uses TRBV7-2 and TRBJ1-1; the D is unclear. This receptor was obtained from a human donor in good health (CMV status not recorded). Some clones in this sample may be carry-over from other donors' samples. Sample: PBMCs. This CDR3 reads CASSPPSRSNLAEAFF. DNA for the CDR3: TGTGCCAGCAGCCCACCCTCGAGGAGTAATCTCGCTGAAGCTTTCTTT.